These 2 T cell receptor beta chains share one sample of origin, sequenced in a study of cytomegalovirus exposure and HLA in healthy donors. This PCR relied on a set of 60 Vbeta primers and 13 Jbeta primers. The assay was immunoSEQ multiplex PCR, and TCRdb's table has in-frame clones only and misses some. The sample records some 99,000 clones, roughly 70% being singletons. Sequenced input: PBMCs. The receptor set was obtained from a man in his forties or fifties in good health and CMV-seronegative.

This sequence joins TRBV13 and TRBJ2-2; 12 bases map to TRBD2. Germline CDR1 and CDR2: PRHDT and FYEKMQ (reference sequence). Trimming took 3 bases from V and 2 from J; bases not matched to a gene: 4. There are 17 residues in the CDR3. The CDR3 DNA reads TGTGCCAGCAGCTTGACTAGCGGGGGCCCTAACACCGGGGAGCTGTTTTTT. Protein sequence: CASSLTSGGPNTGELFF.

The chain couples TRBV7-9 to TRBJ1-3, with a possible D match to TRBD1 (5 bases). Germline loops: CDR1 SEHNR, CDR2 FQNEAQ (reference sequence). Between the trimmed V and J ends, which lost 3 bases and 3 bases, there was a span of 12 bases. This CDR3 comprises 15 residues. The CDR3: CASSLPPQGGNTIYF. The DNA for the CDR3 is TGTGCCAGCAGCTTGCCCCCCCAGGGTGGAAACACCATATATTTT.